The source of this T cell receptor beta chain is a study of OX40 agonist ivuxolimab in advanced cancers. This clone was recorded only once. CDR3 size: 15 residues. Germline assignment: CDR1 MNHEY and CDR2 SVGAGI. Trimming cost V 0 bases and J 4 bases, with 13 bases left between them. Data came from immunoSEQ multiplex PCR; TCRdb stores just in-frame clones and leaves some out. This table has tens of thousands of clones, roughly 89% appearing once. The sequence derives from an adult with an advanced solid tumor such as melanoma, head and neck, liver or kidney cancer. This sample comprised CD4+ or CD8+ T cells sorted from blood, obtained in a trial of the OX40 agonist ivuxolimab. The chain joins TRBV6-5 to TRBJ2-7; D not resolved. The CDR3 coding sequence is TGTGCCAGCAGTTACTCTGGACCTCCAGGATACGAGCAGTACTTC. This codes for CASSYSGPPGYEQYF.